Listed below are T cell receptor beta chains from one sample, sequenced in a study of CD8+CD57+ T cells in acquired aplastic anemia. TCRdb used MiXCR to reprocess the reads, holding one entry per CDR3 protein. The sample lists fewer than 300,000 distinct CDR3 sequences, approximately 79% seen once, with roughly two fifths in the top ten. The sequenced sample consisted of sorted CD4+, CD8+, or CD8+CD57+ T cells (not recorded which) from PBMCs. These TCRs come from a human donor with aplastic anemia. CDR3s include the opening cysteine and the closing phenylalanine or tryptophan. Fields, in order: V gene, clone size, D gene, J gene, CDR3 DNA, CDR3 protein. A D gene is named only where the DNA matches it firmly. Clone size is stated in some rows and not others, as once, few, many or a class when expanded.

TRBV10-3	-	-	TRBJ2-5	TGTGCCATCGGAGGGGGAGAGACCCAGTACTTC	CAIGGGETQYF
TRBV2	-	-	TRBJ1-6	TGTGCCAGCAGCGATGGGCTGGACCTCCACTTT	CASSDGLDLHF
TRBV7-9	once	-	TRBJ2-1	TGTGCCAGCAGTATAGGTAGCGGAGCCTGCGATGAGCAGTTCTTC	CASSIGSGACDEQFF
TRBV19	-	-	TRBJ1-1	TGTGCCAGTAGTATATCGGGGAACACTGAAGCTTTCTTT	CASSISGNTEAFF
TRBV7-9	-	-	TRBJ1-1	TGTGCCAGCAGCTTAGAGGTGAGAGCGAACACTGAAGCTTTCTTT	CASSLEVRANTEAFF
TRBV7-9	-	-	TRBJ1-5	TGTGCCAGCAGCTTAGCGACCGACGACGAGGCCAACGTCCATTTT	CASSLATDDEANVHF
TRBV11-2	-	-	TRBJ2-7	TGTGCCAGCAGCTCCGGGACCCCCTGGACTGTCGGGCAGGCAACCTACGAGCAGTACTTC	CASSSGTPWTVGQATYEQYF
TRBV7-2	-	-	TRBJ2-3	TGTGCCAGCAGCTTAGCGGGGGGTGCCGATTCGCGCTACTTT	CASSLAGGADSRYF
TRBV2	-	TRBD1	TRBJ2-7	TGTGCCAGCGGTGACCCGGGAAAGGGGGCTCACAGCTCCTACGCGCAGTACTTC	CASGDPGKGAHSSYAQYF
TRBV19	-	-	TRBJ2-1	TGTGCCAGTAGTATGGGGGGCGGAACCGGTAATGATGAGCAGTTCTTC	CASSMGGGTGNDEQFF
TRBV12-3/TRBV12-4	-	-	TRBJ2-5	TGTGCCAGCAGCTTAGACGGGGCAGGCAAGCCCCCGCAGTTC	CASSLDGAGKPPQF
TRBV7-8	-	-	TRBJ1-2	TGCGCCAGCAGCTTTGGCCTTGAAGGTGGCTACCTCTTC	CASSFGLEGGYLF
TRBV15	-	-	TRBJ2-5	TGTGGTACTATCGGGGGCAGCGCGCAAGAGACCCAGTACTTC	CGTIGGSAQETQYF
TRBV10-3	-	-	TRBJ1-2	TGTGCCATCAGTGAAAGGATTCGTGCACCCGGGTGGATTTATGGCTACACCTTC	CAISERIRAPGWIYGYTF
TRBV2	-	TRBD2	TRBJ2-3	TGTGCCAGCAGTTTGTCGGGAGGTCACGATACGCAGTATTTT	CASSLSGGHDTQYF
TRBV2	-	-	TRBJ1-1	TGTGCCAGCAGCCTGGTGGGGGGGGCGGACACTAAAGCTTTCTTT	CASSLVGGADTKAFF
TRBV2	-	-	TRBJ2-3	TGTGCCATAGGGGACGGGGAGATGGATACGCAGTATTTT	CAIGDGEMDTQYF
TRBV15	-	-	TRBJ1-1	TGTGCCACCAGCAGGCGGCGGAACACTGAAGCTTTCTTT	CATSRRRNTEAFF
TRBV20-1	-	-	TRBJ2-1	TGCAGTGCCAGAAGTCCCTTAGCGGAACTGTCGAATGAGCAGTTCTTC	CSARSPLAELSNEQFF
TRBV25-1	-	-	TRBJ2-3	TGTGCCAGCAGTTTTGCGGCCTTCACAGATACGCAGTATTTT	CASSFAAFTDTQYF
TRBV9	-	-	TRBJ2-7	TGTGCCAGCAGCGTGGCAGGGGGAGGTTACGAGCAGTACTTC	CASSVAGGGYEQYF
TRBV6-5	-	TRBD2	TRBJ2-5	TGTGCCAGCAAAACTAGCGGCGAGACCCAGTACTTC	CASKTSGETQYF
TRBV3-1	-	TRBD1	TRBJ2-7	TGTGCCAGCAGCCAAGGGACAGGGCCCGGGAGCGAGCAGTACTTC	CASSQGTGPGSEQYF
TRBV7-3	-	-	TRBJ1-2	TGTGCCAGCAGCCCCTGGAGCGGGGATCTGCGTTTTGGATTC	CASSPWSGDLRFGF
TRBV11-2	-	TRBD2	TRBJ2-1	TGTGCCAGCAGCTTACAGGTAGTTAGCGGGGCCGGCAATGAGCAGTTCTTC	CASSLQVVSGAGNEQFF
TRBV7-9	few	TRBD1	TRBJ2-5	TGTGCCAGCAGCCTACAAGGGGGCCCCCGGGCCCAGTATTTC	CASSLQGGPRAQYF
TRBV2	-	-	TRBJ1-2	TGTGCCAGCAGGGAAGGGGGTGCAGGTGGCTACACCTTC	CASREGGAGGYTF
TRBV20-1	-	-	TRBJ1-1	TGCAGTGCTAGGGGTTGGGGGTTCAGCAACACTGAAGCTTTCTTT	CSARGWGFSNTEAFF
TRBV25-1	-	-	TRBJ2-3	TGTGCCAGCAGTAGAGCTAGCGCACACACAGATACGCAGTATTTT	CASSRASAHTDTQYF
TRBV2	once	TRBD2	TRBJ2-3	TGTGCCAGCAGTCCTAGCTGGGGGGGTACAGATACGCAGTATTTT	CASSPSWGGTDTQYF
TRBV2	-	-	TRBJ2-5	TGTGCCAGCGGGGTGGGGGGCCCTGGTACGCAGTACTTC	CASGVGGPGTQYF
TRBV2	-	-	TRBJ1-5	TGTGCCAGCAGTAAGTCGTATAGCTATCAGCCCCAGTATTTC	CASSKSYSYQPQYF
TRBV9	-	TRBD2	TRBJ2-1	TGTGCCAGCAGCCCCCCTAGCGGGGGCTCCCTGGGAAATGAGCAGTTCTTC	CASSPPSGGSLGNEQFF
TRBV20-1	-	TRBD1	TRBJ1-2	TGCAGTGCTAGGAGTCCGGACAGGGACTGCTACACCTTC	CSARSPDRDCYTF
TRBV11-3	-	-	TRBJ1-1	TGTGCCAGCAGCTTAACACTGAAAGGGAACACTGAAGCTTTCTTT	CASSLTLKGNTEAFF
TRBV18	-	TRBD1	TRBJ2-3	TGTGCCAGCACACCACGGGACAGGGCCTACGAGCAGTATTTT	CASTPRDRAYEQYF
TRBV19	-	-	TRBJ1-1	TGTGCCAGTAGTATCGCCAGCAACACTGAAGCATTCTTT	CASSIASNTEAFF
TRBV2	-	-	TRBJ1-5	TGTGCCAGCGGGGTCGGGGGCACGAGTAATCAGCCCTTGCATTTT	CASGVGGTSNQPLHF
TRBV7-2	-	-	TRBJ2-1	TGTGCCAGCAGCGGGGGTCCGGGATACAATGAGCAGTTCTTC	CASSGGPGYNEQFF
TRBV9	-	-	TRBJ1-1	TGTGCCAGCAGCGTAGGACGAGGTGGCACTGAAGCTTTCTTT	CASSVGRGGTEAFF
TRBV12-3/TRBV12-4	-	-	TRBJ1-2	TGTGCCAGCGCCTTAGCGATAAGCACCGACTATGGCTACACCTTC	CASALAISTDYGYTF
TRBV2	-	-	TRBJ1-1	-	CASSGGGIHEQFFGPGF